Listed below are T cell receptor beta chains from one sample, sequenced in a study of blood T cell repertoires in COVID-19. Sequencing was performed with immunoSEQ multiplex PCR; in TCRdb, only in-frame clones are kept and a portion is missing. The repertoire holds fewer than 300,000 clones, roughly 80% seen once, with about 1.6% in the top ten. The sequenced material came from peripheral blood. These receptors all come from a human donor with COVID-19, enrolled during active disease. The donor label of this sample is uncertain. The CDR3 runs from the conserved cysteine through the conserved F or W. The D gene is left open where the match is weak. Part of the rows lack a size; the others show once, few, many or a class for expanded clones.

J	V	size	D	DNA	CDR3
TRBJ2-3	TRBV28	-	TRBD2	TGTGCCAGCAGTTCAGACGGACTAGCGGGCTTCACAGATACGCAGTATTTT	CASSSDGLAGFTDTQYF
TRBJ2-7	TRBV19	-	TRBD1	TGTGCCAGTAGTACGGACAGGGGGCCCTACGAGCAGTACTTC	CASSTDRGPYEQYF
TRBJ1-3	TRBV5-5	-	TRBD1	TGTGCCAGCAGCCCCCCGGGACAGAGTGGAAACACCATATATTTT	CASSPPGQSGNTIYF
TRBJ1-1	TRBV19	-	-	TGTGCCAGTAGTTCGGGGGAATACACTGAAGCTTTCTTT	CASSSGEYTEAFF
TRBJ1-5	TRBV10-3	once	TRBD1	TGTGCCATCAGCCCGGACAGGGGAAATCAGCCCCAGCATTTT	CAISPDRGNQPQHF
TRBJ2-2	TRBV18	-	TRBD2	TGTGCCAGCTCACCAAGGACTAGCGGGAGGGGTTCGAGCACCGGGGAGCTGTTTTTT	CASSPRTSGRGSSTGELFF
TRBJ2-7	TRBV27	-	-	TGTGCCAGCAGTTTCCTTTACAGGGGAGGTTCCTACGAGCAGTACTTC	CASSFLYRGGSYEQYF
TRBJ2-7	TRBV10-3	-	TRBD1	TGTGCCACCGGGACAGGGGGCGCCTACGAGCAGTACTTC	CATGTGGAYEQYF
TRBJ2-1	TRBV11-1	-	-	TGTGCCAGCAGCCCTACAGGCCCCTGGGTGACGCAGTTCTTC	CASSPTGPWVTQFF
TRBJ2-5	TRBV30	-	TRBD1	TGTGCCTCCAGAACTACCGGGACAGACCAAGAGACCCAGTACTTC	CASRTTGTDQETQYF
TRBJ2-1	TRBV11-3	once	-	TGTGCCAGCAGCTTAGATCGTCGGGGTCTTGATGAGCAGTTCTTC	CASSLDRRGLDEQFF
TRBJ2-5	TRBV10-3	-	TRBD2	TGTGCCATCAGTGCATTAGCGGGAGGGGTTTCAGAGACCCAGTACTTC	CAISALAGGVSETQYF
TRBJ1-3	TRBV5-4	many	-	TGTGCCAGCAGCTTGCAGGGGCTAGGTGGAAACACCATATATTTT	CASSLQGLGGNTIYF
TRBJ1-6	TRBV30	-	-	TGTGCCTGGGAGAGCAATTCACCCCTCCACTTT	CAWESNSPLHF
TRBJ2-3	TRBV7-3	-	-	TGTGCCAGCAGTTGGACTGGAGGCACAGATACGCAGTATTTT	CASSWTGGTDTQYF
TRBJ1-1	TRBV2	few	-	TGTGCCAGCAGTGACGGGGTCGGGAACACTGAAGCTTTCTTT	CASSDGVGNTEAFF
TRBJ2-2	TRBV7-6	-	TRBD1	TGTGCCAGCAGCCGAGGGACAGGGAACACCGGGGAGCTGTTTTTT	CASSRGTGNTGELFF
TRBJ2-3	TRBV4-3	-	-	TGCGCCAGCAGCCAAGATAACAGTGCGGGTCTAGCGAGCACAGATACGCAGTATTTT	CASSQDNSAGLASTDTQYF
TRBJ2-7	TRBV7-9	-	TRBD2	TGTGCCAGCAGCTTGGCTAGCGGGTCCTACGAGCAGTACTTC	CASSLASGSYEQYF
TRBJ1-1	TRBV28	-	-	TGTGCCAGCAGTTTATCGGCAGGGAAGAACACTGAAGCTTTCTTT	CASSLSAGKNTEAFF
TRBJ2-5	TRBV5-1	-	-	TGCGCCAGCAGTCGTGGCGGGGTGTACCAAGAGACCCAGTACTTC	CASSRGGVYQETQYF
TRBJ2-1	TRBV5-1	-	-	TGCGCCAGCAGCCCCCTACCGGGACATAATGAGCAGTTCTTC	CASSPLPGHNEQFF